This TCR beta chain was obtained from a study of T cells in Graves' hyperthyroidism and ophthalmopathy. This clonotype was detected only a few times. Researchers took RNA transcripts and amplified the TCR beta CDR3 regions from them. An initial round of RT-PCR targeting the TCR CDR3 relied on the HTBI primer set. TCRdb fed the multiplex PCR reads into MiXCR, producing one record per CDR3 protein. The sample contains under 400,000 distinct CDR3 sequences, roughly 17% of which appear only once. V was pared by 0 bases and J by 4 bases, with 12 bases between. The CDR3 length is 14 residues. Per germline, CDR1 DFQATT and CDR2 SNEGSKA (reference sequence).

This chain joins TRBV20-1 and TRBJ2-5; D tentatively reads TRBD1 or TRBD2 (5 bases each). What was sequenced was blood. This sequence originates from a man aged 25 to 40 with Graves' hyperthyroidism. CDR3 DNA: TGCAGTGCTAGAGATCGGCCAGGGACAGAGACCCAGTACTTC. It translates to CSARDRPGTETQYF.